The clone carrying this T cell receptor (delta chain) was counted many times. Its antigen is not known. The template was reverse-transcribed extracted RNA. Multiplex PCR used pooled V-gene forward primers and a constant-region reverse primer to amplify CDR3s. TCRdb repeated clone calling on the multiplex PCR reads with CATT. The data hold roughly 55,000 delta-chain clones, with more than 15% observed a single time. The data were taken from a study of Vδ1+ human thymocytes. General study findings and limits: Thymic TRG and TRD repertoires appeared highly polyclonal, with Gaussian CDR3 length distributions.

V was pared by 3 bases and J by 4 bases, with 8 bases of the junction left unmatched. This CDR3 has 17 residues. Per the germline V gene, CDR1 is GEAIGNYY and CDR2 is EKD. The sequencing sample was made of Vdelta1+ gamma-delta thymocytes from the thymus. Subset described: FACS-sorted CD3+ TCRalphabeta- TCRVdelta1+ TCRVdelta2- thymocytes. The chain recombines TRDV2 with TRDJ2, with 12 bases lining up with TRDD3. The source is a boy under three years old who had congenital heart surgery. For the CDR3, the DNA is TGTGCCTGTGACCCGCTGGGGGATACGCCCAGGACAGCACAACTCTTCTTT. Its translation is CACDPLGDTPRTAQLFF.